The entry that follows covers one T cell receptor beta chain sequence. Clones were read by immunoSEQ multiplex PCR, and TCRdb kept only the in-frame ones, dropping some. Among around 9,100 clones listed, 59% were seen once. The V and J ends lost 0 bases and 2 bases respectively, with 17 bases between them. The CDR3 totals 16 residues. The germline V gene encodes CDR1 GTSNPN and CDR2 SVGIG (reference sequence). Treatment indicated: randomized to nivolumab then ipilimumab (arm A) or the reverse (arm B). DNA-damaging chemotherapy had not been given to any patient beforehand. Live CD3+CD8+ CD19− CD56− cells were sorted from PBMCs. This record comes from a study of sequential checkpoint blockade in melanoma. Study-level information: Patients were randomized 1:1 to nivolumab-then-ipilimumab or ipilimumab-then-nivolumab first-line.

The specimen was CD8+ T cells sorted from blood (inferred from file names), collected from a patient given nivolumab and ipilimumab in sequence. The chain combines TRBV30 with TRBJ2-7; maybe TRBD2 (6 bases). The clonotype originates from a human donor with melanoma. Here the CDR3 reads CAWSVDAGQGTYEQYF. As DNA, the CDR3 is TGTGCCTGGAGTGTAGACGCGGGGCAGGGAACCTACGAGCAGTACTTC.